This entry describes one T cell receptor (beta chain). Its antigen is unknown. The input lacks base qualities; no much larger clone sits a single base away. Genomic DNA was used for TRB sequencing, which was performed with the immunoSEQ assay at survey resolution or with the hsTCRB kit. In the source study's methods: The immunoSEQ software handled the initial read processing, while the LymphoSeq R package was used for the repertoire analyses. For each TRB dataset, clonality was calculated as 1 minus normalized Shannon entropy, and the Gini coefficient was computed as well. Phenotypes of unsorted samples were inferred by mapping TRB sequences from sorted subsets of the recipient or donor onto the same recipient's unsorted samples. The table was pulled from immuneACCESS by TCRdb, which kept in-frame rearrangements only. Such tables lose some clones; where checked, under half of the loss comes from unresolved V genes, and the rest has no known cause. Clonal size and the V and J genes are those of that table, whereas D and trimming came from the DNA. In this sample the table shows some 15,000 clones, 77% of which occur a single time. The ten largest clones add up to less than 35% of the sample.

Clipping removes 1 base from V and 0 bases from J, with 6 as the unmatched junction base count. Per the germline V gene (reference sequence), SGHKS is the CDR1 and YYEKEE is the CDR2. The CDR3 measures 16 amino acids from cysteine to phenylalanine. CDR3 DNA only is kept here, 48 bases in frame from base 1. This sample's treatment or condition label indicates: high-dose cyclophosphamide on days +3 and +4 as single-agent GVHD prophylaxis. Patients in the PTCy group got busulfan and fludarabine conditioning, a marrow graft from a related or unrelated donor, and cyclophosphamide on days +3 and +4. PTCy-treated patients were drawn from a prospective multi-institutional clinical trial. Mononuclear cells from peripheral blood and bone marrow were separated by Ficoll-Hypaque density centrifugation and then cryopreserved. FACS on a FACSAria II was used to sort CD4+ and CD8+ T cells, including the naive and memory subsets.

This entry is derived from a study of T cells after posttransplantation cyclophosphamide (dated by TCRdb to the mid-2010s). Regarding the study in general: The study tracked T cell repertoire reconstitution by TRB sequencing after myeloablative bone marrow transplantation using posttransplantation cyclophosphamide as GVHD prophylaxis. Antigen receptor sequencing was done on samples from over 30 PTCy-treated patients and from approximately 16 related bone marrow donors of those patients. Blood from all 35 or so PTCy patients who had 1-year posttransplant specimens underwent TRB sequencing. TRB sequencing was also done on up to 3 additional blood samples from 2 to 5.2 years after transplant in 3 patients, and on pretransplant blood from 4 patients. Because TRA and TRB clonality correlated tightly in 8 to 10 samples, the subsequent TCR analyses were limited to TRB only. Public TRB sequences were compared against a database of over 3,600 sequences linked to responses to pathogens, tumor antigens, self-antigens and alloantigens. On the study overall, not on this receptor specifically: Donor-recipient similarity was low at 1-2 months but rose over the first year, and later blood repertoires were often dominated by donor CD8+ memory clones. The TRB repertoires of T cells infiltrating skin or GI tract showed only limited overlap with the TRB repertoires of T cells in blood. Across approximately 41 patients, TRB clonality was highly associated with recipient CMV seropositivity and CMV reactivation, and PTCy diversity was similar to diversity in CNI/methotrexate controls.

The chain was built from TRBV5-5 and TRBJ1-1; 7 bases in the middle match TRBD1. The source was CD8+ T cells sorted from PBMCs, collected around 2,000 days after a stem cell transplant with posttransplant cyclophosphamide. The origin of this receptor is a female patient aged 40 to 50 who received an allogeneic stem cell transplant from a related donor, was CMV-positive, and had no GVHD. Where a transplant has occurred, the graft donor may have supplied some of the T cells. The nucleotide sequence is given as TGTGCCAGCAGCTTGCTTTGGGACAGACTGAACACTGAAGCTTTCTTT. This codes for CASSLLWDRLNTEAFF.